Below are 8 T cell receptor beta chains sequenced from a single sample in a study of CD8+ T cells in alopecia areata (dated by TCRdb to about 2018). The time point tag for this specimen amounts to: less than five weeks on oral tofacitinib. The sample's treatment or condition label is to be understood as: oral pan-JAK inhibitor, 5-10 mg twice daily. The library was produced with the immunoSEQ multiplex PCR assay. For TCR sequencing, RNA was extracted from every sample and reverse transcribed into cDNA to serve as template. TCRdb holds this immuneACCESS table with in-frame rearrangements only. Some clones are missing; in checked studies, unresolved V genes explain under half, and the rest has no known cause. The sample table records 200,000 to 250,000 clones; 50% to 75% of these occur just once. About 4% of the sample is taken by the ten largest. The material sequenced was CD4+ T cells sorted from blood, taken at week 4, from a patient treated with tofacitinib. These receptors were obtained from a human donor with alopecia areata.

The J gene is TRBJ1-2, the V gene TRBV29-1; weak D call: TRBD1 (6 bases). V gave up 6 bases and J gave up 6 bases, with 14 bases separating them. The CDR3 is 12 amino acids. From germline, CDR1 is SQVTM and CDR2 ANQGSEA. The CDR3: CSVGPGENGYTF. The DNA for the CDR3 is TGCAGCGTCGGACCAGGGGAGAATGGCTACACCTTC.

The chain uses TRBV29-1 and TRBJ2-3, with unresolved D. Germline values: CDR1 SQVTM, CDR2 ANQGSEA. The CDR3 extends over 13 amino acids. The V and J ends lost 6 bases and 1 base respectively, with 11 bases between them. The CDR3 region is CSVKTAGTDTQYF. The CDR3 DNA sequence: TGCAGCGTGAAGACCGCTGGCACAGATACGCAGTATTTT.

This chain uses TRBV4-1 with TRBJ1-2; a weak D match, TRBD1 (5 bases). The CDR3 has 14 amino acids. Germline values: CDR1 MGHRA, CDR2 YSYEKL. Trimming took off 1 base at V and 5 bases at J, with 11 bases between the two ends. The CDR3 DNA is TGCGCCAGCAGCCAAGGCTCAAGGGGATATGGCTACACCTTC. It encodes CASSQGSRGYGYTF.

The gene calls are TRBV5-6 and TRBJ1-1; D is undetermined. The CDR3 totals 14 residues. V shed 4 bases and J shed 0 bases, with 10 bases lying between them. Germline CDR1 SGHDT, CDR2 YYEEEE. The CDR3 nucleotides read TGTGCCAGCAGCCGACGGTTCATGAACACTGAAGCTTTCTTT. Its protein product is CASSRRFMNTEAFF.

V usage is TRBV19 and J usage is TRBJ2-2; D is perhaps TRBD1 (5 bases). CDR3 length equals 12 residues. Germline values: CDR1 LNHDA, CDR2 SQIVND (reference sequence). V was clipped by 5 bases and J by 8 bases, with 9 bases between them. CDR3 loop: CASSVRVGELFF. CDR3 DNA: TGTGCCAGTAGTGTCAGGGTAGGGGAGCTGTTTTTT.

The chain is built from TRBV5-4 and TRBJ2-7; TRBD2 matches at 11 bases. CDR3 size: 17 residues. The V gene's germline CDR1 is SGHNT and CDR2 YYREEE (reference sequence). V gave up 4 bases and J gave up 0 bases; unmatched junction bases: 9. Written as DNA, the CDR3 is TGTGCCAGCAGCCCGGGGGGACTAGCGGTTAGCTCCTACGAGCAGTACTTC. As protein: CASSPGGLAVSSYEQYF. Together with reference TRBV5-4 and TRBJ2-7, the CDR3 gives the full variable domain: ETGVTQSPTHLIKTRGQQVTLRCSSQSGHNTVSWYQQALGQGPQFIFQYYREEENGRGNFPPRFSGLQFPNYSSELNVNALELDDSALYLCASSPGGLAVSSYEQYFGPGTRLTVT.

The chain recombines TRBV7-2 with TRBJ2-5, with 9 bases matching TRBD2. Trimming removed 3 bases from V and 5 bases from J; junction bases left unmatched: 7. This CDR3 has 15 residues. CDR1 is SGHTA, CDR2 FQGNSA, per germline. The DNA for the CDR3 is TGTGCCAGCAGCTTCCCTTCGGCGGGGGGGGAGACCCAGTACTTC. Residues: CASSFPSAGGETQYF.

Notes on this clone: At one end, the junction sequence differs from germline, possibly due to a read error. V usage is TRBV29-1 and J usage is TRBJ1-1, with D tentatively TRBD1 (5 bases). The CDR3 totals 12 residues. Germline CDR1 SQVTM, CDR2 ANQGSEA. CDR3 sequence (DNA): TGCAGCGGTGGTGGGACGGTGGGATTCTGGGGCTTT. Translated: CSGGGTVGFWGF. The variable domain in full, with the rest retrieved from reference TRBV29-1 and TRBJ1-1, is SAVISQKPSRDICQRGTSLTIQCQVDSQVTMMFWYRQQPGQSLTLIATANQGSEATYESGFVIDKFPISRPNLTFSTLTVSNMSPEDSSIYLCSGGGTVGFWGFGQGTRLTVV.